The T cell receptor (beta chain) described here comes from a study of metastatic and nonmetastatic thyroid tumors. Study-wide context: Comparative analysis of repertoires was undertaken across blood and tumor or nodule tissue obtained from malignant and benign thyroid patients. Regarding the study as a whole: Versus benign nodules, malignant thyroid tumors reportedly had significantly higher TCR beta diversity, in blood and tumor.

Germline V gene sequence: CDR1 SNHLY, CDR2 FYNNEI. This CDR3 has 16 residues. The entire patient cohort was treatment-naive prior to thyroid surgery. The authors' processing: The authors used CDR3 differences across clinicopathological groups to build a distant-metastasis classifier for papillary thyroid cancer. TCRdb reprocessed the PCR reads via MiXCR. Here the V and J calls rest on TCRdb's processing, not on the authors' analysis. In the table there are 6,100 or so clones, under 40% of which are singletons. For this clone: The antigen remains undetermined. A read error may account for a junction end that differs from germline.

This sequence joins TRBV2 and TRBJ2-1; D is uncertain. The source material was adjacent normal tissue. The TCR was taken from a male donor with papillary thyroid cancer or a benign thyroid nodule (not recorded which). Some clones in this sample may be carry-over from other donors' samples. In DNA form, the CDR3 reads TGTGCCAGCCTACTGAGTGGAGAGGTCTCCTACAACGAGCAGTTCTTC. Protein: CASLLSGEVSYNEQFF. Full variable domain (remainder filled in from reference TRBV2 and TRBJ2-1): EPEVTQTPSHQVTQMGQEVILRCVPISNHLYFYWYRQILGQKVEFLVSFYNNEISEKSEIFDDQFSVERPDGSNFTLKIRSTKLEDSAMYFCASLLSGEVSYNEQFFGPGTRLTVL.